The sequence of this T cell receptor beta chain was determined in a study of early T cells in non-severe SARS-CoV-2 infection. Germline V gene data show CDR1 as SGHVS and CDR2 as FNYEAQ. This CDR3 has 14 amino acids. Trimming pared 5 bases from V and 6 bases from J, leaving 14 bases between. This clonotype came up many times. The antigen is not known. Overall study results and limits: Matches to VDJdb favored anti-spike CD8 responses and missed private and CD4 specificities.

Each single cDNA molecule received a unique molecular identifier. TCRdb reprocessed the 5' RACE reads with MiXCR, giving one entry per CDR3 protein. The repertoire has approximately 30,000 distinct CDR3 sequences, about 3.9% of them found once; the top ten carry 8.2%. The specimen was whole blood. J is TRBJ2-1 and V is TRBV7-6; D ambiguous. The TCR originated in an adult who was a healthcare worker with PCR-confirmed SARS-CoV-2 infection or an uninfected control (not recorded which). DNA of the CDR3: TGTGCCAGCAGCGCGCACGGGCCGGCCAATGAGCAGTTCTTC. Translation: CASSAHGPANEQFF.